This entry is about one T cell receptor (beta chain). This sample is drawn from a study of cytomegalovirus exposure and HLA in healthy donors. PCR was performed using 60 Vbeta and 13 Jbeta primers. TCRdb keeps only in-frame clones here, not all; method: immunoSEQ multiplex PCR. The table includes roughly 130,000 clones, 76% detected once. V was pared by 3 bases and J by 4 bases, with 10 bases of the junction left unmatched. Germline loops: CDR1 MRHNA, CDR2 SNTAGT. The CDR3 is 18 amino acids. The sample comprised PBMCs. The gene calls are TRBV6-4 and TRBJ1-6, with 9 positions matching TRBD1. The TCR comes from a middle-aged man in good health and CMV-seronegative. The CDR3 coding sequence is TGTGCCAGCAGTGATCGAGGGGGACAGGGTCTTTATAATTCACCCCTCCACTTT. Protein sequence: CASSDRGGQGLYNSPLHF.